The source of this TCR beta chain is a study of T-cell memory formation after mild COVID-19. The trim removed 8 bases at V and 3 bases at J, leaving 9 bases unmatched. The CDR3 is 14 residues long. TCRdb re-analysed the 5' RACE reads in MiXCR, keeping a single row per CDR3 protein. This sample carries around 200,000 distinct CDR3 sequences, roughly a fifth of them seen once, and the ten largest clones take 20% to 25%. Material for sequencing was PBMCs or a T cell subset sorted from them (not recorded which). The chain uses TRBV12-3 or TRBV12-4 and TRBJ2-5; 7 nucleotides agree with TRBD2. This clonotype was sampled from an adult woman who had mild COVID-19 (a few samples of this study predate the infection). Cell type and time point are not known. CDR3 DNA sequence: TGTGCCAGCTCCGCCACCGGGGGGAAAGAGACCCAGTACTTC. Amino acid sequence: CASSATGGKETQYF.